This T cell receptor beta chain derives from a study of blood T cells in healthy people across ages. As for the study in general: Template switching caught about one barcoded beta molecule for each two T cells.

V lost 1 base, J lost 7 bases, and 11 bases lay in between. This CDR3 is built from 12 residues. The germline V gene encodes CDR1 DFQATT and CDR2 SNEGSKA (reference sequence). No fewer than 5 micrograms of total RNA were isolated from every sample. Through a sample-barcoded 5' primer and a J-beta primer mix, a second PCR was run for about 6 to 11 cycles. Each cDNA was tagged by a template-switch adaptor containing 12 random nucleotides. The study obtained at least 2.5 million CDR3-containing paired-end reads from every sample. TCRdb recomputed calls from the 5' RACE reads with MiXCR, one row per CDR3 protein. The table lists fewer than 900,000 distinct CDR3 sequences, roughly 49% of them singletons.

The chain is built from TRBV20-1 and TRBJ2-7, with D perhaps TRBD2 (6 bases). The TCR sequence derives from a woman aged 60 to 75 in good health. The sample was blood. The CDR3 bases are TGCAGTGCTAGAGTGCGGGGCGAAGAGCAGTACTTC. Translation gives CSARVRGEEQYF.